The present T cell receptor beta chain was sequenced within a study of regulatory T cells in long-lasting Graves disease. The CDR3 sequence is 14 residues long. CDR1 and CDR2 from the germline V gene are MNHEY and SMNVEV (reference sequence). V dropped 5 bases and J dropped 2 bases, with 11 bases sitting between them. This clonotype was detected many times. With iRepertoire HTBI primers and Arm-PCR of CDR3 regions, TCR beta libraries were built. TCRdb used MiXCR to reprocess the multiplex PCR reads, holding one entry per CDR3 protein. Found here are hundreds of thousands of distinct CDR3 sequences, 12% of them singletons; the top ten hold about 8.3%. Described time point: newly diagnosed GD, antithyroid drugs for less than 3 months. PBMCs were the source of the RNA used for TCR sequencing. This sample was shared with a second study, whose subject was T cells in Graves' hyperthyroidism and ophthalmopathy.

The chain uses TRBV27 and TRBJ2-3; maybe TRBD2 (5 bases). The sample consisted of peripheral blood mononuclear cells (PBMCs), taken at new diagnosis, from a patient treated with antithyroid drugs. This sequence originates from a woman in her 30s with Graves disease. The CDR3, as DNA: TGTGCCAGCAGTCTAGCCTACCCCACAGATACGCAGTATTTT. Translating gives CASSLAYPTDTQYF.